The T cell receptor (beta chain) under discussion was sequenced for a study of T cells in localized non-small cell lung cancer. Assay used: immunoSEQ multiplex PCR; TCRdb lists only in-frame clones, some missing. Counted here are fewer than 20,000 clones, 70% to 90% occurring once; the ten biggest clones make up approximately 20%. Trimming at V came to 5 bases and at J to 5 bases, leaving 4 bases not matched to a gene. The V gene's germline CDR1 is SGHRS and CDR2 YFSETQ. This CDR3 spans 13 amino acids. The clonotype comes from a male donor aged 60 or older with stage I lung adenocarcinoma. The sample consisted of peripheral blood, taken before any cancer treatment. This chain connects TRBV5-1 to TRBJ2-1; 7 positions agree with TRBD1. The CDR3 bases are TGCGCCAGCAGACGTACAGGGGACAATGAGCAGTTCTTC. It is translated as CASRRTGDNEQFF.